This T cell receptor beta chain was captured by sequencing in a study of T cells in Graves' hyperthyroidism and ophthalmopathy. This CDR3 has 15 residues. V was pared by 3 bases and J by 4 bases, with 15 bases between. Germline CDR1 and CDR2: SGHTA and FQGNSA. There were TCR beta CDR3 regions amplified from RNA transcripts. First-round RT-PCR with HTBI primers amplified the TCR CDR3 region. TCRdb re-called the multiplex PCR reads with MiXCR, one entry per CDR3 protein. The sample yields under 400,000 distinct CDR3 sequences, roughly 15% seen once. PBMCs were derived from approximately 10 ml fresh peripheral blood.

Sequenced: blood. The clonotype originates from a woman aged 55-75 years with Graves' ophthalmopathy. This rearrangement joins TRBV7-2 to TRBJ2-5; D tentatively reads TRBD1 or TRBD2 (6 bases each). This CDR3 is CASSLGRGVVETQYF. The CDR3 coding sequence is TGTGCCAGCAGCTTGGGAAGGGGGGTTGTAGAGACCCAGTACTTC.